This TCR beta chain is drawn from a study of blood T cell repertoires in COVID-19. V lost 5 bases, J lost 3 bases, and 11 bases lay in between. The CDR3 extends over 14 amino acids. The germline CDR1 and CDR2 sequences are LNHDA and SQIVND (reference sequence). Measured with immunoSEQ multiplex PCR; TCRdb has only the in-frame clones, and not every one. The sample shows approximately 260,000 clones, around 88% of them seen only once. Specimen: PBMCs or T cells enriched from blood (not recorded which). This TCR came from a woman aged 40 to 50 with acute COVID-19. The rearrangement joins TRBV19 to TRBJ1-5, with unresolved D. The CDR3 is CASSDHSYNQPQHF. The CDR3 DNA reads TGTGCCAGTAGTGATCACAGTTACAATCAGCCCCAGCATTTT.